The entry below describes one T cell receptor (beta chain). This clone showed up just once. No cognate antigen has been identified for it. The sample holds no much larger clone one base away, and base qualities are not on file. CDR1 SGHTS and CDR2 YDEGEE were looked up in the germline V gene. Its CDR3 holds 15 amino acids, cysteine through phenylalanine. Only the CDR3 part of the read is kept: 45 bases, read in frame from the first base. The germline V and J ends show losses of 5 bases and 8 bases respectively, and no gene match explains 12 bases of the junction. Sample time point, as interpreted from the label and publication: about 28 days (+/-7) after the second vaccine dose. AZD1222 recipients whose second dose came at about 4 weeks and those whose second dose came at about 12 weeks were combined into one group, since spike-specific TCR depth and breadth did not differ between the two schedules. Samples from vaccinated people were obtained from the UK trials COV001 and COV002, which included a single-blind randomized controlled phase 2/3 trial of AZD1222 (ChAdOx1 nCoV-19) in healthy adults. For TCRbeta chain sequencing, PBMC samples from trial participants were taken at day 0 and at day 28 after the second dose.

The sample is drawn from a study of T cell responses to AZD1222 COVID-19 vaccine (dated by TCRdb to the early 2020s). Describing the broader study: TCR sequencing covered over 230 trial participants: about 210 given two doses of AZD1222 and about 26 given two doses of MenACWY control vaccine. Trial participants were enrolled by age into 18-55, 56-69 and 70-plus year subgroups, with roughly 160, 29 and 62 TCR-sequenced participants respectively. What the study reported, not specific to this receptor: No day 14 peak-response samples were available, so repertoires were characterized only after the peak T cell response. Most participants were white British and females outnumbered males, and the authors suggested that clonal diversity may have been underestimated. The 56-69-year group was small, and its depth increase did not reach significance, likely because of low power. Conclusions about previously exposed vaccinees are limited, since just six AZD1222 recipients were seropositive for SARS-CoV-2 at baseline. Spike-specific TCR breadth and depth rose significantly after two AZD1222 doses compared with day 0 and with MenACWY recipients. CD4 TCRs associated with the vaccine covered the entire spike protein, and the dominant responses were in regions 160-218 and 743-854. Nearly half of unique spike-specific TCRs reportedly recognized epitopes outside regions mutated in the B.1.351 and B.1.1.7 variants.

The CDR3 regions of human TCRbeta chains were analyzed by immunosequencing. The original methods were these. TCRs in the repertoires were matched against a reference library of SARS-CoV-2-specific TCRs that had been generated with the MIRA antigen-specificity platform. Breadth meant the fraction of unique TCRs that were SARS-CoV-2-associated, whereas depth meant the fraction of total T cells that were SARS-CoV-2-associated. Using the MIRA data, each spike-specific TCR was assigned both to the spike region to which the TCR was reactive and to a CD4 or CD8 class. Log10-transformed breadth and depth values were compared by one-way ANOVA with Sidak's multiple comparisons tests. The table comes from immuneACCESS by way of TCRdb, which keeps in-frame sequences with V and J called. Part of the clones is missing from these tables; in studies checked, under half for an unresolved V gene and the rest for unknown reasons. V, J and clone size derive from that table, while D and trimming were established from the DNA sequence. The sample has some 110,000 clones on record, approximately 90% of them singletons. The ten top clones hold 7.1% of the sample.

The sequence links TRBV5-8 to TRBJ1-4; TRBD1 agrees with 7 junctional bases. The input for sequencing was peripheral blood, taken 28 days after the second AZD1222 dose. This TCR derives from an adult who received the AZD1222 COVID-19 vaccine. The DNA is TGTGCCAGCAGGGATACAGGGGTAGAGTGGGAAAAACTGTTTTTT. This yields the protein CASRDTGVEWEKLFF. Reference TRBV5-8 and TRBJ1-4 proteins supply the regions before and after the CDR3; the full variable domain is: EAGVTQSPTHLIKTRGQQATLRCSPISGHTSVYWYQQALGLGLQFLLWYDEGEERNRGNFPPRFSGRQFPNYSSELNVNALELEDSALYLCASRDTGVEWEKLFFGSGTQLSVL.